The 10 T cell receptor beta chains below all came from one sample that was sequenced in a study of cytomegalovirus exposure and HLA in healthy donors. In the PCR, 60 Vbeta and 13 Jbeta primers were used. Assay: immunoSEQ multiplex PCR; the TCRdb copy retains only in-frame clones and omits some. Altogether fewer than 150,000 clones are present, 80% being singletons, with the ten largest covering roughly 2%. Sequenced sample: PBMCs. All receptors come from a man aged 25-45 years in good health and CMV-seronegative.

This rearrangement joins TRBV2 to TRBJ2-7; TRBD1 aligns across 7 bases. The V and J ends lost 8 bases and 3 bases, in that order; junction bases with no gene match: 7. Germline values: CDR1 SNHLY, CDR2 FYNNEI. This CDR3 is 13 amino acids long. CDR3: CASGRQGSYEQYF. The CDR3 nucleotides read TGTGCCAGCGGTAGACAGGGAAGCTACGAGCAGTACTTC.

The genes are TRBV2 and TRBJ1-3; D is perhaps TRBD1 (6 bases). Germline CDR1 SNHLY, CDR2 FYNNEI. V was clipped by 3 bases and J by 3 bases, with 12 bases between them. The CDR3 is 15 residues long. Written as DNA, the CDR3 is TGTGCCAGCAGTGATGTAGGGGGAGTTGGAAACACCATATATTTT. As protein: CASSDVGGVGNTIYF.

Here the CDR3 DNA reads TGTGCCAGCAGTGTAAATCAGGGGGGCACAGATACGCAGTATTTT. It yields the protein CASSVNQGGTDTQYF. This chain connects TRBV6-1 to TRBJ2-3; 7 nucleotides match TRBD1. Germline V CDR1 and CDR2: MNHNS, SASEGT. The CDR3 length is 15 residues. V was pared by 4 bases and J by 1 base, with 5 bases of the junction left unmatched.

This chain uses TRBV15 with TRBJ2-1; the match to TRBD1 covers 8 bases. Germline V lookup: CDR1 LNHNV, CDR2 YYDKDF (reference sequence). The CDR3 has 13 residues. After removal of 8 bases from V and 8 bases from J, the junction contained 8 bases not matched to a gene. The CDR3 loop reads CATEDRARDEQFF. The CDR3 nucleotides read TGTGCCACCGAGGACAGGGCTCGGGATGAGCAGTTCTTC.

The CDR3 loop reads CASSYLPVNYGYTF. The CDR3 nucleotides read TGTGCCAGCAGTTACCTCCCGGTAAACTATGGCTACACCTTC. V is TRBV6-5 and J is TRBJ1-2; D ambiguous. Germline V gives CDR1 MNHEY, CDR2 SVGAGI. This CDR3 spans 14 amino acids. With 2 bases removed from V and 2 bases from J, the gap between germline ends came to 9 bases.

Written as DNA, the CDR3 is TGTGCCAGCAGCTTAAACCCGAGTCCCGGGGAGCTGTTTTTT. Its protein product is CASSLNPSPGELFF. The chain has TRBV7-3 and TRBJ2-2; D gene ambiguous. The V and J ends lost 1 base and 6 bases respectively, with 9 bases between them. CDR1 and CDR2 from the germline V gene are SGHTA and FQGTGA. There are 14 residues in the CDR3.

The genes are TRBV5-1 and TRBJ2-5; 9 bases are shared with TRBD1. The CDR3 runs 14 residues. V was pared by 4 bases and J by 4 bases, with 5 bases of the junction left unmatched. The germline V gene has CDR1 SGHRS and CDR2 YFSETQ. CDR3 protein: CASSAGQGRETQYF. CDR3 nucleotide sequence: TGCGCCAGCAGCGCAGGACAGGGGCGAGAGACCCAGTACTTC.

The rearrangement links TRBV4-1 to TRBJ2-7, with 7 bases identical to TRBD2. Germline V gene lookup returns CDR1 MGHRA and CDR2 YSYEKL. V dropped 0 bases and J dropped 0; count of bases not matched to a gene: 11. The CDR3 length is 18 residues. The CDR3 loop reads CASSQDSIAGESSYEQYF. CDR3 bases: TGCGCCAGCAGCCAAGATAGTATCGCGGGGGAGAGCTCCTACGAGCAGTACTTC.

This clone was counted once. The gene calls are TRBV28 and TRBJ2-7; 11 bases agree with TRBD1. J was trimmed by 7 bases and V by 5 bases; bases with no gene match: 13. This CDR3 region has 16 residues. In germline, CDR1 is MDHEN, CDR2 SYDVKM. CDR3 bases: TGTGCCAGCAGTCTAGGTAGGACAGGGGGCGCGGTTGAGCAGTACTTC. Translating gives CASSLGRTGGAVEQYF.

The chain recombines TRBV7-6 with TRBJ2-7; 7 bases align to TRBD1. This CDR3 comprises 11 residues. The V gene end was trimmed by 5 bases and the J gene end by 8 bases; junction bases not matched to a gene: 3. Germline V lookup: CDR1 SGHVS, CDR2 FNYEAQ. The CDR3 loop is CASSLTGKQYF. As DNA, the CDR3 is TGTGCCAGCAGCCTGACAGGGAAGCAGTACTTC.